This entry is about one T cell receptor beta chain. Its specificity is unknown. The sample is drawn from a study of T cell repertoires in cytomegalovirus infection. Study-level background: Newly reported HLA-C-restricted and thoroughly characterized HLA-B-restricted CMV epitopes were employed. An indication of both CMV infection and matching HLA type came from public TCR beta signatures.

Study-level findings and limits: Individuals carrying CMV plus the relevant HLA were identified by cumulative frequency of public TCR beta families. In two of eight donors, the top clonotype was HLA-C-restricted CMV-specific.

This CDR3 is built from 15 residues. Germline V gene sequence: CDR1 SGHTA, CDR2 FQGTGA. V dropped 5 bases and J dropped 7 bases, with 17 bases sitting between them. From the reads, TCRdb called clonotypes with MiXCR, one entry per CDR3 protein. The table has some 920,000 distinct CDR3 sequences, around 32% seen once. V is TRBV7-3 and J is TRBJ1-4, with a weak D call TRBD1 (5 bases). This sequence was found in a human donor in good health (CMV status not recorded). Some clones in this sample may be carry-over from other donors' samples. The sample here was cultured CD8+ T cells from PBMCs, taken from culture after CMV antigen stimulation. The CDR3 protein is CASSPEGLGGEKLFF. In DNA, the CDR3 is TGTGCCAGCAGCCCAGAGGGACTTGGGGGTGAAAAACTGTTTTTT.